One T cell receptor (beta chain) is described in this entry. This entry is derived from a study of control samples from healthy donors and cancer patients. Assay: immunoSEQ multiplex PCR; the TCRdb copy retains only in-frame clones and omits some. Here the sample spans 100,000 to 150,000 clones, about 90% being singletons. The germline V gene encodes CDR1 DFQATT and CDR2 SNEGSKA (reference sequence). The CDR3 extends over 15 amino acids. Trimming cost V 6 bases and J 10 bases, with 27 bases left between them. The rearrangement joins TRBV20-1 to TRBJ1-1, with D possibly being TRBD1 (6 bases). Sequenced sample: blood. The receptor comes from a man between 18 and 35 years old in good health. DNA of the CDR3: TGCAGTGCCAGTCCGCGGGGGGCATTACCGGTGGGAGCTTTCTTT. Its translation is CSASPRGALPVGAFF.